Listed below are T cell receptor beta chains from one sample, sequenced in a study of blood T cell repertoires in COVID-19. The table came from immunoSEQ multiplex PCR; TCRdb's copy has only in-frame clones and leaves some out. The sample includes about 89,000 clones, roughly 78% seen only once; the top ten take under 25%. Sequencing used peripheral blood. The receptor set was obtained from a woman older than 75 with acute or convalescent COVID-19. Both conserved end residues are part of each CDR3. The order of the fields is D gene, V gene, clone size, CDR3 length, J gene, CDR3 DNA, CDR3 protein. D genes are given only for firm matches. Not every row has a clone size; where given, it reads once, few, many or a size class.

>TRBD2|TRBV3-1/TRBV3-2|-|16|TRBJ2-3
TGTGCCAGCAGCCAAGATGGGACGGGAGGCTGGGGTACGCAGTATTTT
CASSQDGTGGWGTQYF
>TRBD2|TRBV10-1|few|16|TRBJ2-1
TGCGCCAGCAGTGAGATCCGGCGGGGGGGATCCAATGAGCAGTTCTTC
CASSEIRRGGSNEQFF
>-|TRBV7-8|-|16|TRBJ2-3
TGTGCCAGCAGCTTAGTTCCTAGATATAGCACAGATACGCAGTATTTT
CASSLVPRYSTDTQYF
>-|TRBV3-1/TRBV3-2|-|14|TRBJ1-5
TGTGCCAGCAGCGCGATCCCTGTGTTGCAGCCCCAGCATTTT
CASSAIPVLQPQHF
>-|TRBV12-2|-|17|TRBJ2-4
-
CASRNKVAGGAKNIQYF
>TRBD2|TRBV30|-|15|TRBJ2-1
TGTGCCTGGAGCCAAGTTGGGACTAGAGCCAATGAGCAGTTCTTC
CAWSQVGTRANEQFF
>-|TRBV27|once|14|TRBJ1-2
TGTGCCAGCAGTCCCCGAGGTCACTACTATGGCTACACCTTC
CASSPRGHYYGYTF
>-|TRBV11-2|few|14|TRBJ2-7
TGTGCCAGCAGCTTAGGACAGGCCCCTTACGAGCAGTACTTC
CASSLGQAPYEQYF
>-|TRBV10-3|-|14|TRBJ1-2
TGTGCCATCAGTGATAGGTCGGGCGCAGTCGGGAACACCTTC
CAISDRSGAVGNTF
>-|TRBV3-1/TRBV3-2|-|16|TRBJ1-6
TGTGCCAGCAGCCAGCGGGAAGCCTCCCCAAATTCACCCCTCCACTTT
CASSQREASPNSPLHF
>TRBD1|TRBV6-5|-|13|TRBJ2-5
TGTGCCAGCAGACGACAGGGGGCCGAGACCCAGTACTTC
CASRRQGAETQYF
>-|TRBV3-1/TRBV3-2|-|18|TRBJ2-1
TGTGCCAGCAGCTCCCTTGGGTTAGCGGAGGTATCATACAATGAGCAGTTCTTC
CASSSLGLAEVSYNEQFF
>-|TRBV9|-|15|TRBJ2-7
TGTGCCAGCAGCGTAGAATCAGGGCCCTCCTACGAGCAGTACTTC
CASSVESGPSYEQYF
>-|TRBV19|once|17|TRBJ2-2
TGTGCCACAAAACTCCTATCGGGTATCGGAGGGACCGGGGAGCTGTTTTTT
CATKLLSGIGGTGELFF
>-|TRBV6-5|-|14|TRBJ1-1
TGTGCCAGCAGTTACTCGGCGGGCCGGATCGAAGCTTTCTTT
CASSYSAGRIEAFF
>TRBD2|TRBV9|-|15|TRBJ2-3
TGTGCCAGCAGCGTAGTAGCGGGAGTCGCAGATACGCAGTATTTT
CASSVVAGVADTQYF
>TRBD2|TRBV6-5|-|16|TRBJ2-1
TGTGCCAGCAGTTCGGGGTGGGTAGCGGGAGTGAATGAGCAGTTCTTC
CASSSGWVAGVNEQFF
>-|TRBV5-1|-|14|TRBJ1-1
TGCGCCAGCAGCTTGTTGCTACAGGGAACTGAAGCTTTCTTT
CASSLLLQGTEAFF
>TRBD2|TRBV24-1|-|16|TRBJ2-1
TGTGCCACCAGTGACCCGCGGGGGGGCCGGGGGAATGAGCAGTTCTTC
CATSDPRGGRGNEQFF
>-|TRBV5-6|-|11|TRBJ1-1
TGTGCCAGCAGCTTGCTGTCTGAAGCTTTCTTT
CASSLLSEAFF
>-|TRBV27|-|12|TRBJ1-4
TGTGCCAGCAGTTCCAGACAGGAAAAACTGTTTTTT
CASSSRQEKLFF
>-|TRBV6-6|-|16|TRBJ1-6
TGTGCCAGCAGTTACTCTCCAGGCTCCTTCGATTCACCCCTCCACTTT
CASSYSPGSFDSPLHF
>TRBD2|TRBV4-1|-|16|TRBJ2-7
TGCGCCAGCAGCCCTCGGGAGGGTGCTGTGGCCTACGAGCAGTACTTC
CASSPREGAVAYEQYF
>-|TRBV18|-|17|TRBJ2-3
TGTGCCAGCTCACAGACGGTGCCGGGGAGCAAAACAGATACGCAGTATTTT
CASSQTVPGSKTDTQYF
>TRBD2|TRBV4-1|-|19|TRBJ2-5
TGCGCCAGCAGCCAAGAAAGATTAGCGGGAGCGACGACCCAAGAGACCCAGTACTTC
CASSQERLAGATTQETQYF
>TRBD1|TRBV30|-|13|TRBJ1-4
TGTGCCCTCCAGGGGGACCCTAATGAAAAACTGTTTTTT
CALQGDPNEKLFF
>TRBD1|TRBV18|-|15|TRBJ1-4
TGTGCCAGCTCACCACTGGTGGGACAGGGTGAAAAACTGTTTTTT
CASSPLVGQGEKLFF
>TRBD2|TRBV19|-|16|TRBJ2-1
TGTGCCAGTAGTATAGTCGGGACTAGCAGGGTCAATGAGCAGTTCTTC
CASSIVGTSRVNEQFF
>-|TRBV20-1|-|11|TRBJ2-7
TGCAGTGCGAGCCAGGAGCGGGAGCAGTACTTC
CSASQEREQYF
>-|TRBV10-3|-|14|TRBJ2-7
TGTGCCATCAGTGTGGCCCCTGGGGAGTACGAGCAGTACTTC
CAISVAPGEYEQYF
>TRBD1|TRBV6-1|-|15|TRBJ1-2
TGTGCCAGCAGTGACCGGACAGGGGGCAACTATGGCTACACCTTC
CASSDRTGGNYGYTF
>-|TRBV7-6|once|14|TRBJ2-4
TGTGCCAGCAGCTTCCCGACAGCGAAAAACATTCAGTACTTC
CASSFPTAKNIQYF
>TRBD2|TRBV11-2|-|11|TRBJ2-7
TGTGCCAGCAACAGCGGGGGCGAGCAGTACTTC
CASNSGGEQYF
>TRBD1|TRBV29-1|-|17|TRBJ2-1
TGCAGCTCTTTGAAGAGCCTGGGACAGGGGACCTACAATGAGCAGTTCTTC
CSSLKSLGQGTYNEQFF
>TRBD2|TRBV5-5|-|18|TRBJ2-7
TGTGCCAGCAGCTTCGGGAATACTCGGCGGGAGTTAGCCTACGAGCAGTACTTC
CASSFGNTRRELAYEQYF
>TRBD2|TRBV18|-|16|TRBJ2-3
TGTGCCAGCTCACCACCGGGACTAGCTGGTACAGATACGCAGTATTTT
CASSPPGLAGTDTQYF
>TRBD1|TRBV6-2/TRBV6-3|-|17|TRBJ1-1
TGTGCCAGCAGCCCCCTTAGGCCGAGACAGGGTGGCACTGAAGCTTTCTTT
CASSPLRPRQGGTEAFF
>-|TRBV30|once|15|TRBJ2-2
TGTGCCTGGAGTCCCGACTCCCTTGGTACCGGGGAGCTGTTTTTT
CAWSPDSLGTGELFF
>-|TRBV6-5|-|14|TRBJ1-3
TGTGCCAGCAGTTTCGGGGGGACTGGAAACACCATATATTTT
CASSFGGTGNTIYF
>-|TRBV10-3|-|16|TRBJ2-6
TGTGCCATCAGTGAGTCCGGTCGGGCTGGGGCCAACGTCCTGACTTTC
CAISESGRAGANVLTF
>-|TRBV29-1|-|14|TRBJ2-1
TGCAGCGTTTCCCCCAGTAATTACTACAATGAGCAGTTCTTC
CSVSPSNYYNEQFF
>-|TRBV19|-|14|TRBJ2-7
TGTGCCAGTAGTAGGCAGGGTGTCGACTACGAGCAGTACTTC
CASSRQGVDYEQYF
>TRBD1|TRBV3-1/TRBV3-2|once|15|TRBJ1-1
TGTGCCAGCAGCCTACAGGGGTCCACGTACACTGAAGCTTTCTTT
CASSLQGSTYTEAFF
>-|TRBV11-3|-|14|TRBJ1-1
TGTGCCAGCAGCTTAGGGAAGACGGGGACTGAAGCTTTCTTT
CASSLGKTGTEAFF
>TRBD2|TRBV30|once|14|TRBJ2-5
TGTGCCTGGAGACTAGCGGGAGGGGAAGAGACCCAGTACTTC
CAWRLAGGEETQYF